Each of the 21 T cell receptor beta chains below was sequenced from the same sample in a study of cytomegalovirus exposure and HLA in healthy donors (dated by TCRdb to the late 2010s). Libraries were built with the immunoSEQ multiplex PCR assay. The multiplex PCR relied on a mix of 60 forward primers for TCR Vbeta segments and 13 reverse primers for TCR Jbeta segments. TCRdb retrieved this table from immuneACCESS and kept in-frame rearrangements only. Not all clones are present; in checked studies, unresolved V genes account for under half, and no reason is known for the remainder. The table for this sample lists fewer than 300,000 clones; 80% of them were counted only once. The top ten clones comprise 0.3% of the sample. Sample: PBMCs. The source is a girl aged 2-9 years in good health and CMV-seronegative.

This sequence joins TRBV30 and TRBJ2-1; 7 bases are shared with TRBD1. The germline CDR1 and CDR2 sequences are GTSNPN and SVGIG (reference sequence). The CDR3 is made up of 12 amino acids. V trimming: 5 bases; J trimming: 6 bases; junction bases outside the gene matches: 4. The CDR3 reads CAWDRVFNEQFF. CDR3 coding DNA: TGTGCCTGGGACAGGGTTTTCAATGAGCAGTTCTTC.

A single count supports this clone. The chain is built from TRBV15 and TRBJ2-3; D perhaps matches TRBD2 (5 bases). CDR1 and CDR2 (germline): LNHNV, YYDKDF (reference sequence). V was cut by 0 bases and J by 3 bases, with 10 bases left in between. The CDR3 is 15 residues long. For the CDR3, the DNA is TGTGCCACCAGCAGAGAGAGGGTCTGGACAGATACGCAGTATTTT. Translation gives CATSRERVWTDTQYF.

This clone has just one count. The V and J genes are TRBV9 and TRBJ2-1; TRBD2 aligns across 11 bases. J gave up 6 bases and V 7 bases, and 9 bases lay outside the gene matches. Germline assignment: CDR1 SGDLS and CDR2 YYNGEE. The CDR3 runs to 15 residues. The CDR3 spells CASQPSSGRSNEQFF. The CDR3 region has the DNA TGTGCCAGCCAACCTTCTAGCGGGAGGTCCAATGAGCAGTTCTTC. The entire variable domain, with the rest obtained from reference TRBV9 and TRBJ2-1, is as follows: DSGVTQTPKHLITATGQRVTLRCSPRSGDLSVYWYQQSLDQGLQFLIQYYNGEERAKGNILERFSAQQFPDLHSELNLSSLELGDSALYFCASQPSSGRSNEQFFGPGTRLTVL.

The chain carries TRBV2 and TRBJ1-5, with D tentatively TRBD1 (5 bases). Per the germline V gene, CDR1 is SNHLY and CDR2 is FYNNEI. V was pared by 4 bases and J by 4 bases, with 8 bases between. The CDR3 has 13 residues. For the CDR3, the DNA is TGTGCCAGCAGTGGACAGCCGAATCAGCCCCAGCATTTT. It encodes CASSGQPNQPQHF.

The gene calls are TRBV2 and TRBJ2-3; TRBD2 is a possible D gene (5 bases). The CDR3 runs 14 residues. With 5 bases removed from V and 2 bases from J, the gap between germline ends came to 11 bases. Germline CDR1 SNHLY, CDR2 FYNNEI. The CDR3 coding sequence is TGTGCCAGCAGTCCCGGGCTAGCCACAGATACGCAGTATTTT. It translates to CASSPGLATDTQYF.

CDR3 amino acids: CASSLERGSTDTQYF. CDR3 nucleotides: TGTGCCAGCAGCTTGGAGCGGGGGAGCACAGATACGCAGTATTTT. The chain combines TRBV5-4 with TRBJ2-3, with TRBD2 matching over 8 bases. The CDR3 totals 15 residues. The germline V gene has CDR1 SGHNT and CDR2 YYREEE (reference sequence). The V segment lost 0 bases and the J segment 0 bases; nucleotides outside the gene matches: 0.

The V and J genes are TRBV4-1 and TRBJ2-1, with 11 bases that match TRBD1. The CDR3 runs to 16 residues. With 1 base clipped from V and 2 bases from J, the junction kept 1 base outside the gene matches. Germline lookup yields CDR1 MGHRA and CDR2 YSYEKL. The CDR3 DNA sequence: TGCGCCAGCAGCCAAGGGACAGGGGGCACCTACAATGAGCAGTTCTTC. Amino acid sequence: CASSQGTGGTYNEQFF.

The CDR3 DNA follows: TGCGCCAGCAGCTTGGGCGGACTAGCGGGGGATTTCACTGAGCAGTTCTTC. Encoded protein: CASSLGGLAGDFTEQFF. The V and J genes are TRBV5-1 and TRBJ2-1; 13 nucleotides align to TRBD2. This CDR3 has 17 amino acids. Germline trimming cut 0 bases from V and 9 bases from J; bases unmatched to any gene: 9. CDR1 is SGHRS, CDR2 YFSETQ, per germline.

The rearrangement links TRBV7-6 to TRBJ2-1; perhaps TRBD2 as D (10 bases). The CDR3 has 19 residues. Germline CDR1 and CDR2: SGHVS and FNYEAQ. The ends were cut back, 5 bases at V and 3 bases at J, with 26 bases in the middle. The CDR3 coding sequence is TGTGCCAGCAGCCTTAGGACAGGGGATCGACTAGCGGGCTACAATGAGCAGTTCTTC. It is translated as CASSLRTGDRLAGYNEQFF.

The gene calls are TRBV27 and TRBJ1-2; D remains unclear. CDR1 is MNHEY, CDR2 SMNVEV, per germline (reference sequence). V lost 11 bases to trimming and J lost 8 bases, with 9 bases between them. CDR3 size: 9 residues. The CDR3 sequence is CAEREGYTF. In DNA form, the CDR3 reads TGTGCCGAACGTGAGGGCTACACCTTC.

Concerning this clone: One end of the junction fails to match germline, which may point to a read error. The chain couples TRBV7-9 to TRBJ1-1; D is undetermined. CDR1 SEHNR and CDR2 FQNEAQ come from the germline V gene (reference sequence). The CDR3 covers 12 residues. The CDR3, as DNA: TGTTCCAGCAGCTTAGAGTCGGTCGAAGCTTTCTTT. Protein sequence: CSSSLESVEAFF.

The sample holds one count of this clone. The chain links TRBV28 to TRBJ1-5; 9 bases map to TRBD1. J gave up 8 bases and V 8 bases, and 10 bases lay outside the gene matches. This CDR3 is built from 14 residues. Germline V gene sequence: CDR1 MDHEN, CDR2 SYDVKM. The CDR3, as DNA: TGTGCCAGCCGAGAGACAGGGGGGGAGAAGCCCCAGCATTTT. Translation: CASRETGGEKPQHF.

V and J are TRBV7-6 and TRBJ2-3; possibly TRBD2 for D (6 bases). CDR1 is SGHVS and CDR2 is FNYEAQ in the germline V gene. The length of the CDR3 is 13 residues. V shed 1 base and J shed 4 bases, with 6 bases lying between them. CDR3 region: CASSLGGADTQYF. In DNA, the CDR3 is TGTGCCAGCAGCTTAGGGGGGGCAGATACGCAGTATTTT.

The genes are TRBV6-1 and TRBJ2-5, with 11 bases fitting TRBD2. The germline V gene has CDR1 MNHNS and CDR2 SASEGT. The CDR3 consists of 15 residues. Unmatched junction bases numbered 6, after V lost 5 bases and J lost 4 bases. CDR3 DNA: TGTGCCAGCAGTCGTAGCGGGGGGGAGTCAGAGACCCAGTACTTC. As protein: CASSRSGGESETQYF.

V is TRBV5-6 and J is TRBJ1-1, with D tentatively TRBD1 (5 bases). Deletions cut 6 bases from V and 0 bases from J, with 9 bases between. The CDR3 has 13 residues. CDR1 and CDR2 from the germline V gene are SGHDT and YYEEEE. The CDR3 spells CASNTGMNTEAFF. CDR3 coding DNA: TGTGCCAGCAACACAGGCATGAACACTGAAGCTTTCTTT.

This clone was observed once. V and J are TRBV11-2 and TRBJ2-7; the match to TRBD2 covers 8 bases. The germline V gene has CDR1 SGHAT and CDR2 FQNNGV. With 1 base clipped from V and 5 bases from J, the junction kept 7 bases outside the gene matches. The CDR3 is made up of 15 amino acids. The CDR3 bases are TGTGCCAGCAGCTTAGCTAGCGGGCTGACCCACGAGCAGTACTTC. This translates into CASSLASGLTHEQYF. Complete variable domain (other parts from reference TRBV11-2 and TRBJ2-7): EAGVAQSPRYKIIEKRQSVAFWCNPISGHATLYWYQQILGQGPKLLIQFQNNGVVDDSQLPKDRFSAERLKGVDSTLKIQPAKLEDSAVYLCASSLASGLTHEQYFGPGTRLTVT.

The CDR3 DNA reads TGTGCCAGCGTCTACAGGGTTTGCAATCAGCCCCAGCATTTT. Its translation: CASVYRVCNQPQHF. This chain uses TRBV28 with TRBJ1-5; maybe TRBD1 (6 bases). The CDR3 length is 14 residues. V was shortened by 8 bases and J by 2 bases, with 13 bases between the two germline ends. Per germline, CDR1 MDHEN and CDR2 SYDVKM.

The chain employs TRBV28 and TRBJ2-2; 12 bases line up with TRBD1. The CDR3 runs 19 residues. Germline CDR1 reads MDHEN; CDR2 reads SYDVKM. The J segment lost 2 bases and the V segment lost 6 bases, leaving 13 bases of the junction unmatched. CDR3: CASSFPIPGTGGNTGELFF. The CDR3 nucleotides read TGTGCCAGCAGCTTCCCCATACCCGGGACAGGGGGCAACACCGGGGAGCTGTTTTTT.

This clone was recorded once. The chain links TRBV30 to TRBJ2-7; 8 bases are a match to TRBD1. The junction had 3 bases not matched to a gene; V was cut back by 5 bases and J by 0 bases. Looked up from germline, CDR1 is GTSNPN and CDR2 is SVGIG (reference sequence). The CDR3 contains 13 residues. The CDR3, as DNA: TGTGCCTGGGTGGACAGGGACTCCTACGAGCAGTACTTC. Its protein is CAWVDRDSYEQYF. The variable domain in full, completed from reference TRBV30 and TRBJ2-7, reads SQTIHQWPATLVQPVGSPLSLECTVEGTSNPNLYWYRQAAGRGLQLLFYSVGIGQISSEVPQNLSASRPQDRQFILSSKKLLLSDSGFYLCAWVDRDSYEQYFGPGTRLTVT.

The gene calls are TRBV9 and TRBJ2-3, with 8 bases fitting TRBD2. The V and J ends lost 2 bases and 6 bases, in that order; junction bases with no gene match: 8. Looked up from germline, CDR1 is SGDLS and CDR2 is YYNGEE. This CDR3 comprises 15 residues. DNA of the CDR3: TGTGCCAGCAGCGTGGGACTAGTATCTTCTGATACGCAGTATTTT. Translating gives CASSVGLVSSDTQYF.

This clone was observed once. This chain uses TRBV11-1 with TRBJ2-3; TRBD2 matches 10 bases. J lost 4 bases, V lost 5 bases, and 6 bases had no gene match. This CDR3 comprises 15 residues. Germline CDR1 is SGHAT and CDR2 is FQDESV (reference sequence). This CDR3 is CASSDSGGRADTQYF. Here the CDR3 DNA reads TGTGCCAGCAGCGATAGCGGGGGGCGCGCAGATACGCAGTATTTT.